This T cell receptor beta chain emerged from a study of shared clonotypes between healthy human individuals (dated by TCRdb to about 2020). Notes on the research overall: Three men and two women, aged 18 to 49 years, made up the cohort. Each donor's leukapheresis produced roughly between about 0.9 and 9.5 billion PBMCs. Per donor, three plates each were used for CD4 naive and CD4 memory, two for CD8 naive, and one for CD8 memory. To increase sequencing depth and limit assay-specific biases, TCR repertoire library preparation and sequencing were carried out by different laboratories using diverse techniques. To estimate repertoire size and how much clonotypes are shared between individuals, the study performed deep sequencing of blood TCR repertoires from a handful of healthy adults. Study-wide findings and limitations: Across several donors, roughly 5% of naive CD4, over 3% of naive CD8, 2.3% of memory CD4, and roughly 0.4% of memory CD8 clonotypes were shared. Compared with non-shared clonotypes, the clonotypes found in all four sorted-subset donors had higher generation probabilities. Only blood was sampled, and tissue TCR repertoires likely differ from those in blood. Larger estimated clonotype richness was generally found for naive subsets than for memory subsets. Pairwise subsampling indicated that sequencing depth was expected to affect the degree of clonotype sharing among donors. The genetic and exposure-history diversity represented was limited by the small number of donors. Incomplete sequencing was indicated by rarefaction of sorted-subset datasets, despite the large sequencing depth.

A distance of 11 bases separates the germline ends of V and J, which lose 4 bases and 2 bases respectively. From the germline V gene, CDR1 is SGHTA and CDR2 is FQGNSA. Reading from cysteine to phenylalanine, the CDR3 counts 14 amino acids. Only CDR3 DNA remains: 42 bases, in frame from the first base. This clone was detected once. This receptor's antigen is unknown. Nothing much larger sits one base from this clone, and base qualities are not available. TCR CDR3 regions were amplified from genomic DNA by multiplex PCR using the deep immunoSEQ assay. For each cell subset, the extracted genomic DNA was distributed evenly across all wells of several immunoSEQ 96-well plates, and each plate served as one replicate. Each replicate PCR for sorted subsets received approximately 200 ng genomic DNA, equal to about 30,000 T cell genomes. The purified libraries were quantified using a Qubit 3.0 fluorometer, sized with a Bioanalyzer 2100, and then quantified again using the KAPA Library Quantification kit. Every immunoSEQ 96-well plate was sequenced on a separate single-read 150-cycle Illumina NextSeq 550 flow cell. The authors' pipeline ran thus. The immunoSEQ output contained only junctional sequences without quality scores, so filtering could not match that applied to full-length reads. Sequences were annotated with PyIR, a Python wrapper for IgBLAST v1.9, using IMGT germline references to assign V/J genes and CDR3. Reads with weak V/J assignments (E-value above 1e-6), missing CDR3, stop codons, out-of-frame junctions, or ambiguous translated residues were removed. A V3J clonotype was defined by an identical inferred V gene, J gene, and CDR3 amino acid sequence. The percentage overlap between two repertoires was calculated by dividing the number of shared unique clonotypes by the size of the smaller repertoire. RTK rarefaction, the Chao1 estimator, and Recon v2.1 estimates of unobserved clonotypes were used to assess repertoire richness. Generation probabilities were computed with OLGA for all TCRbeta clonotypes obtained by the gDNA method from several donors. The table comes from immuneACCESS by way of TCRdb, which keeps in-frame sequences with V and J called. Part of the clones is missing from these tables; in studies checked, under half for an unresolved V gene and the rest for unknown reasons. The V and J calls and clone size come from that table; D and trimming were worked out from the DNA. Present in this sample are about 680,000 clones, about 92% of which were seen just once. The top ten constitute roughly 24% of the sample.

CD8 naive samples were CD45RO-negative cells positively selected for CCR7, giving a CD45RA+CCR7+ population that excluded TemRA cells. Healthy HIV-negative adults with no recently reported acute infections or vaccinations were included as donors. Every donor was a Caucasian adult living in Nashville, Tennessee, USA. After blood collection by leukapheresis, PBMCs were isolated using Ficoll-Histopaque density gradient centrifugation and then cryopreserved in the vapor phase of liquid nitrogen. Purity and quantity of every magnetically sorted T cell population were checked by analytical flow cytometry. From each sorted fraction, genomic DNA was isolated and quantified by UV absorbance on a Nanodrop 2000c.

The source material was naive CD8+ T cells sorted from blood. What the cell subset or site label conveys for this sample: CD45RA+CCR7+. The receptor's source is a man between 25 and 39 years old in good health. Here the chain combines TRBV7-2 and TRBJ1-1; the D gene identity is not certain. The sequenced DNA: TGTGCCAGCAGCTGGGGATACCCCAACACTGAAGCTTTCTTT. This codes for CASSWGYPNTEAFF.